This T cell receptor (beta chain) appears in the sequencing data of a study of cytomegalovirus exposure and HLA in healthy donors. Study-wide findings and caveats: In a later analysis, at a false discovery rate of 0.05, about 17,000 TCR beta sequences matched HLA alleles.

Researchers ran the PCR with 60 Vbeta and 13 Jbeta primers. Sequencing used immunoSEQ multiplex PCR; TCRdb keeps in-frame clones, though not all of them. The profile covers some 120,000 clones, with 79% appearing a single time and 2% to 2.5% taken by the ten largest. A word on this clone: Its antigen is undetermined.

The CDR3 totals 15 residues. CDR1 is LNHNV and CDR2 is YYDKDF in the germline V gene (reference sequence). This TCR was recovered from a man aged 18 to 29 in good health and CMV-seronegative. Sequencing input: PBMCs. This chain joins TRBV15 and TRBJ2-5, with a tentative D call TRBD2 (6 bases). Near its end, the DNA agrees better with TRBJ2-7, so the J call may be wrong. The CDR3 bases are TGTGCCACCAGCAGAGAGGGAGGTATCTCCTACGAGCAGTACTTC. This sequence encodes CATSREGGISYEQYF.